What follows are 2 T cell receptor beta chains derived from one specimen sequenced in a study of Ad26.COV2.S vaccination and SARS-CoV-2 variants. Produced via immunoSEQ multiplex PCR; TCRdb's table is partial and in-frame only. This sample carries fewer than 900,000 clones, approximately 88% of them seen once, and the ten largest clones take about 1.5%. The treatment denotes: roughly 20 received Ad26.COV2.S at low or high dose, single or two shots; several received placebo; per-sample allocation not given. Day 63 after the first injection of vaccine or placebo was the sampling time. This material consisted of peripheral blood, taken in a trial of Ad26.COV2.S vaccine versus placebo. The receptor source for this set is a person between 18 and 65 years old who received the Ad26.COV2.S COVID-19 vaccine or a placebo.

The V and J genes are TRBV18 and TRBJ1-6; no reliable D call. The CDR3 is made up of 15 amino acids. CDR1 KGHSH and CDR2 LQKENI come from the germline V gene. Trimming removed 2 bases at V and 7 bases at J, with 12 bases between. Written as DNA, the CDR3 is TGTGCCAGCTCACCAGGAAGGGCGGTAAATTCACCCCTCCACTTT. This sequence encodes CASSPGRAVNSPLHF.

The chain couples TRBV19 to TRBJ1-4; 7 bases are a match to TRBD1. CDR1 LNHDA and CDR2 SQIVND come from the germline V gene (reference sequence). V dropped 7 bases and J dropped 8; count of bases not matched to a gene: 7. This CDR3 has 13 residues. The CDR3 loop reads CASKADRWEKLFF. The CDR3 DNA follows: TGTGCCAGTAAGGCGGACAGGTGGGAAAAACTGTTTTTT.